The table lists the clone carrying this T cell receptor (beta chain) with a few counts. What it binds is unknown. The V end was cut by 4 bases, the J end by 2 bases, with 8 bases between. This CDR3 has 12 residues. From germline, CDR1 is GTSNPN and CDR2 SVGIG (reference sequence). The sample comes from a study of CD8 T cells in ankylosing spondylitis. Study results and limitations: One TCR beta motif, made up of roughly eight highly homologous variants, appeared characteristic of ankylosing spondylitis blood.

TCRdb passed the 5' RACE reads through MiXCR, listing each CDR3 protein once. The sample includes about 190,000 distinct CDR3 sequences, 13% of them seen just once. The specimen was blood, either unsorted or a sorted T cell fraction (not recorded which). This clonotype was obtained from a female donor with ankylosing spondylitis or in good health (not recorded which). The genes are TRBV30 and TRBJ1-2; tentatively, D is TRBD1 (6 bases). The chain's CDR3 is CAWTQGNYGYTF. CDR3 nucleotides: TGTGCCTGGACTCAGGGGAACTATGGCTACACCTTC.